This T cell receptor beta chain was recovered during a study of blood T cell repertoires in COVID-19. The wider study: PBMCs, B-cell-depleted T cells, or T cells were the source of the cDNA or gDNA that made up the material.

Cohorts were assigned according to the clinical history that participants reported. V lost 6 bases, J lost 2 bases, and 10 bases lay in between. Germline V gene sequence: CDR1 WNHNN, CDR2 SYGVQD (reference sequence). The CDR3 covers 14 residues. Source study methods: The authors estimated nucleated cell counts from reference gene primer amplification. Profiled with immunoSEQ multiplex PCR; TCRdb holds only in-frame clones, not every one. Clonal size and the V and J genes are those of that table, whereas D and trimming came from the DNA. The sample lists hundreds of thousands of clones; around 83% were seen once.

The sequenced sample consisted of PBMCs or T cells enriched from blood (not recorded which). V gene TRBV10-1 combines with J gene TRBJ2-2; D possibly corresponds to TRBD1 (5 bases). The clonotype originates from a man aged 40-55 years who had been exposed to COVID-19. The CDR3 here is CASRPDSNTGELFF. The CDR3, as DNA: TGCGCCAGCAGACCAGACAGCAACACCGGGGAGCTGTTTTTT.